The 19 T cell receptor beta chains given below trace back to one sample, sequenced in a study of blood T cells in healthy people across ages. A second PCR of about 7 to 11 cycles used a sample-barcoded 5' primer and a J-beta primer mix. TCRdb processed the 5' RACE reads anew with MiXCR; each CDR3 protein has one entry. The sample consists of 1.4 million to 1.5 million distinct CDR3 sequences, roughly 40% of them appearing once. Sequenced: blood. These receptors were collected from a woman between 18 and 29 years old in good health.

J is TRBJ2-3 and V is TRBV20-1; 7 bases map to TRBD2. Germline V gene data show CDR1 as DFQATT and CDR2 as SNEGSKA (reference sequence). This CDR3 spans 13 amino acids. J gave up 5 bases and V 7 bases, and 9 bases lay outside the gene matches. CDR3 protein: CSVSGRVRDTQYF. DNA of the CDR3: TGCAGTGTGAGTGGGAGGGTAAGAGATACGCAGTATTTT.

The gene calls are TRBV7-6 and TRBJ2-1; 8 bases align to TRBD2. The CDR3 covers 17 residues. Germline assignment: CDR1 SGHVS and CDR2 FNYEAQ. Germline trimming cut 0 bases from V and 5 bases from J; bases unmatched to any gene: 9. Written as DNA, the CDR3 is TGTGCCAGCAGCTTAGCGCGGGGGGCAGTGGGTAACAATGAGCAGTTCTTC. It yields the protein CASSLARGAVGNNEQFF. Using reference TRBV7-6 and TRBJ2-1 for the parts outside the CDR3, the full variable domain is GAGVSQSPRYKVTKRGQDVALRCDPISGHVSLYWYRQALGQGPEFLTYFNYEAQQDKSGLPNDRFSAERPEGSISTLTIQRTEQRDSAMYRCASSLARGAVGNNEQFFGPGTRLTVL.

The V and J genes are TRBV5-1 and TRBJ2-2; D remains ambiguous. Germline V CDR1 and CDR2: SGHRS, YFSETQ. V lost 4 bases and J 5 bases, leaving 12 bases between the germline ends. This CDR3 comprises 14 residues. CDR3 sequence (DNA): TGCGCCAGCAGCCCCCAGGCGGAGACCGGGGAGCTGTTTTTT. This translates into CASSPQAETGELFF.

The chain joins TRBV18 to TRBJ2-5; no clear D. The CDR3 sequence is 15 residues long. Trimming shortened V by 3 bases and J by 3 bases, and 14 bases separated the two germline ends. Germline CDR1 KGHSH, CDR2 LQKENI. The CDR3 loop reads CASSPGRATKETQYF. In nucleotides, the CDR3 is TGTGCCAGCTCACCCGGACGAGCGACAAAAGAGACCCAGTACTTC.

The genes are TRBV28 and TRBJ2-5; D is unclear. The J call may be incorrect, as the DNA end agrees better with TRBJ2-7. Per the germline V gene, CDR1 is MDHEN and CDR2 is SYDVKM. The CDR3 totals 15 residues. The CDR3 nucleotides are TGTGCCAGCAGTGCCGTATGGGGTCATACTTACGAGCAGTACTTC. As protein: CASSAVWGHTYEQYF.

A remark on this clonotype: This may be a read error, as it is one base from a much larger clone. J is TRBJ2-1 and V is TRBV29-1, with a tentative D call TRBD2 (5 bases). The V and J ends lost 8 bases and 5 bases respectively, with 19 bases between them. The CDR3 runs to 14 residues. Germline loops: CDR1 SQVTM, CDR2 ANQGSEA. CDR3 DNA: TGCAGCAGAACCTCACTGAGGGCGGACAATGAGCAGTTCTTC. This codes for CSRTSLRADNEQFF.

This clonotype was seen only a few times. The CDR3 DNA is TGTGCCAGCAGTAGGGGGGGAAGAGGAGGGGAGCAGTACTTC. This sequence encodes CASSRGGRGGEQYF. This sequence joins TRBV12-3 or TRBV12-4 and TRBJ2-7; D perhaps matches TRBD2 (7 bases). Trimming pared 5 bases from V and 7 bases from J, leaving 18 bases between. The CDR3 is 14 residues long.

This sequence joins TRBV9 and TRBJ2-3; a possible D gene is TRBD2 (6 bases). This CDR3 comprises 16 residues. Trimming removed 0 bases at V and 1 base at J, with 12 bases between. In germline, CDR1 is SGDLS, CDR2 YYNGEE. The CDR3 nucleotides read TGTGCCAGCAGCGTAGGGATAGCGGACCGCACAGATACGCAGTATTTT. Protein sequence: CASSVGIADRTDTQYF.

This clonotype was observed a few times. The CDR3 DNA reads as TGTGCCAGCTCCCGGTGGGAGGGCACAGATACGCAGTATTTT. Translated: CASSRWEGTDTQYF. This rearrangement joins TRBV27 to TRBJ2-3; maybe TRBD2 (6 bases). The V and J ends lost 8 bases and 1 base respectively, with 13 bases between them. The CDR3 extends over 14 amino acids. Germline lookup yields CDR1 MNHEY and CDR2 SMNVEV (reference sequence).

This clonotype was detected a few times. The chain carries TRBV6-5 and TRBJ2-6; 9 positions match TRBD1. The CDR3 has 19 amino acids. With 1 base clipped from V and 0 bases from J, the junction kept 7 bases outside the gene matches. CDR1 MNHEY and CDR2 SVGAGI come from the germline V gene. The chain's CDR3 is CASSYFLRDRDSGANVLTF. CDR3 DNA: TGTGCCAGCAGTTACTTTCTCCGGGACAGGGACTCTGGGGCCAACGTCCTGACTTTC.

This clonotype came up a few times. This chain connects TRBV4-1 to TRBJ2-1; 7 nucleotides align to TRBD1. TRBJ2-7 matches the DNA end more closely, so the J call is doubtful. Per germline, CDR1 MGHRA and CDR2 YSYEKL. This CDR3 is built from 15 residues. The CDR3 reads CASSRTGEPYNEQYF. CDR3 DNA: TGCGCCAGCAGCCGCACAGGGGAACCCTACAATGAGCAGTACTTC.

This clonotype was detected a few times. The chain employs TRBV4-1 and TRBJ2-7; 8 positions agree with TRBD2. CDR3 length equals 15 residues. With V trimmed by 1 base and J by 5 bases, 7 bases remained unmatched. Germline V gives CDR1 MGHRA, CDR2 YSYEKL. The CDR3 DNA reads as TGCGCCAGCAGCCAAGCATTGCGGGAGGCCGACGAGCAGTACTTC. Its protein is CASSQALREADEQYF.

V usage is TRBV10-3 and J usage is TRBJ1-1; a weak D match, TRBD1 (5 bases). Germline CDR1 reads ENHRY; CDR2 reads SYGVKD. V was cut by 5 bases and J by 7 bases, with 11 bases left in between. The CDR3 length is 12 residues. The CDR3 spells CAISPGGGEAFF. CDR3 DNA sequence: TGTGCCATCAGTCCCGGGGGGGGTGAAGCTTTCTTT.

V and J are TRBV6-5 and TRBJ2-5, with TRBD1 matching over 10 bases. Germline V CDR1 and CDR2: MNHEY, SVGAGI. CDR3 length: 16 residues. The junction had 5 bases not matched to a gene; V was cut back by 3 bases and J by 1 base. DNA for the CDR3: TGTGCCAGCAGTTATAGACAGGGGGCGGTCCAAGAGACCCAGTACTTC. Encoded protein: CASSYRQGAVQETQYF.

The J gene is TRBJ2-3, the V gene TRBV3-1, with 12 bases matching TRBD2. The CDR3 spans 18 residues. The germline CDR1 and CDR2 sequences are LGHDT and YNNKEL (reference sequence). V was pared by 0 bases and J by 1 base, with 5 bases of the junction left unmatched. Here the CDR3 DNA reads TGTGCCAGCAGCCAAGACCTAGCGGGGGGGCCAGGCACAGATACGCAGTATTTT. Protein product: CASSQDLAGGPGTDTQYF.

V and J are TRBV3-1 and TRBJ2-1; D is undetermined. CDR1 and CDR2 (germline): LGHDT, YNNKEL (reference sequence). This CDR3 is built from 15 residues. The V end lost 4 bases, the J end lost 5 bases, and 15 bases lay between the germline ends. The CDR3, as DNA: TGTGCCAGCAGCCGAGCTCTTCAACCCCACAATGAGCAGTTCTTC. Its translation is CASSRALQPHNEQFF.

As concerns this clonotype: At one end, the junction sequence differs from germline, possibly due to a read error. The genes are TRBV7-9 and TRBJ2-7; D gene unclear. The CDR3 has 11 residues. Germline CDR1 SEHNR, CDR2 FQNEAQ (reference sequence). CDR3 sequence reads: CASSKGYERYF. CDR3 DNA sequence: TGTGCCAGCAGCAAAGGTTACGAGCGGTACTTC.

The chain has TRBV20-1 and TRBJ1-5; 8 nucleotides align to TRBD1. Losses at the gene ends were 3 bases for V and 7 bases for J; bases not matched to a gene: 8. Germline V gene lookup returns CDR1 DFQATT and CDR2 SNEGSKA (reference sequence). This CDR3 has 14 residues. The CDR3 sequence is CSASIGQGGQPQHF. The CDR3 bases are TGCAGTGCTAGTATTGGACAGGGCGGCCAGCCCCAGCATTTT.

The rearrangement links TRBV6-5 to TRBJ1-1; D is ambiguous. With 0 bases removed from V and 10 bases from J, the gap between germline ends came to 3 bases. CDR3 length equals 10 residues. Looked up from germline, CDR1 is MNHEY and CDR2 is SVGAGI. As DNA, the CDR3 is TGTGCCAGCAGTTACTCGCCAGCTTTCTTT. This codes for CASSYSPAFF.